A selection of T cell receptor beta chains follows, all from one sample in a study of breast tumors, draining lymph nodes, adjacent tissues. One entry per CDR3 protein, called by TCRdb with MiXCR from the multiplex PCR reads. The data show about 47,000 distinct CDR3 sequences, 23% seen once. Sequences were obtained from breast tumor tissue. Receptors were obtained from a female donor with breast cancer. Some clones in this sample may be carry-over from other donors' samples. The CDR3 runs from the conserved cysteine through the conserved F or W. Fields, in order: clone size, V gene, D gene, J gene, CDR3 protein, CDR3 DNA. The D gene is left open where the match is weak. Clone size, where shown, is once, few, many, or a class for clones that have expanded.

size: many; V: TRBV6-4; D: -; J: TRBJ1-6; CDR3: CASSAGEKSPLHF; DNA: TGTGCCAGCAGTGCAGGGGAAAAATCACCCCTCCACTTT
size: many; V: TRBV11-2; D: -; J: TRBJ2-1; CDR3: CASSPNRGGYNEQFF; DNA: TGTGCCAGCAGCCCTAACAGGGGAGGCTACAATGAGCAGTTCTTC
size: -; V: TRBV19; D: -; J: TRBJ1-1; CDR3: CASRGFTGYEAFF; DNA: TGTGCCAGTAGAGGCTTCACAGGGTATGAAGCTTTCTTT
size: -; V: TRBV18; D: TRBD2; J: TRBJ2-3; CDR3: CASSPPVASGVGDTQYF; DNA: TGTGCCAGCTCACCTCCGGTGGCCAGCGGGGTGGGAGATACGCAGTATTTT
size: few; V: TRBV28; D: -; J: TRBJ2-5; CDR3: CASRRPVAETQYF; DNA: TGTGCCAGCCGGCGGCCGGTTGCGGAGACCCAGTACTTC
size: medium-sized; V: TRBV4-1; D: -; J: TRBJ1-3; CDR3: CASSQLDGNTIYF; DNA: TGCGCCAGCAGCCAACTGGATGGAAACACCATATATTTT
size: many; V: TRBV11-2; D: -; J: TRBJ1-2; CDR3: CASGTNYGYTF; DNA: TGTGCCAGCGGGACAAACTATGGCTACACCTTC
size: -; V: TRBV6-1; D: -; J: TRBJ2-5; CDR3: CASSGGPPSQYF; DNA: TGTGCCAGCAGTGGGGGACCCCCATCCCAGTACTTC
size: many; V: TRBV7-3; D: TRBD2; J: TRBJ2-2; CDR3: CASSPRLAGGPGELFF; DNA: TGTGCCAGCAGCCCCCGACTAGCGGGGGGGCCCGGGGAGCTGTTTTTT
size: many; V: TRBV6-5; D: -; J: TRBJ1-6; CDR3: CASRHHCKPRNYNSPLHF; DNA: TGTGCCAGCAGACACCATTGCAAGCCGCGAAATTATAATTCACCCCTCCACTTT
size: many; V: TRBV10-3; D: -; J: TRBJ2-2; CDR3: CAISEISGGELFF; DNA: TGTGCCATCAGTGAGATCAGCGGCGGGGAGCTGTTTTTT
size: -; V: TRBV12-3/TRBV12-4; D: -; J: TRBJ2-1; CDR3: CASSPPRGMGWEQSF; DNA: TGTGCCAGCAGTCCACCCCGAGGGATGGGGTGGGAGCAGTCCTTC
size: -; V: TRBV20-1; D: -; J: TRBJ1-1; CDR3: CSVRATGMNTEAFF; DNA: TGCAGTGTTAGAGCGACAGGAATGAACACTGAAGCTTTCTTT
size: many; V: TRBV11-2; D: TRBD1; J: TRBJ2-3; CDR3: CASSPNTGGGTDTQYF; DNA: TGTGCCAGCAGCCCTAACACAGGGGGCGGTACAGATACGCAGTATTTT
size: -; V: TRBV5-4; D: -; J: TRBJ1-1; CDR3: CASSLDSRNTEAFF; DNA: TGTGCCAGCAGCTTGGACAGTCGGAACACTGAAGCTTTCTTT
size: many; V: TRBV15; D: -; J: TRBJ1-2; CDR3: CATSREGAQGYGYTF; DNA: TGTGCCACCAGCAGAGAGGGCGCACAGGGCTATGGCTACACCTTC
size: many; V: TRBV19; D: -; J: TRBJ2-2; CDR3: CASSPQGLHTTGELFF; DNA: TGTGCCAGTAGTCCGCAGGGGCTACACACCACCGGGGAGCTGTTTTTT
size: -; V: TRBV27; D: -; J: TRBJ2-1; CDR3: CASSLGYYNEQFF; DNA: TGTGCCAGCAGTTTAGGTTATTACAATGAGCAGTTCTTC
size: many; V: TRBV7-6; D: -; J: TRBJ1-3; CDR3: CASSLAEGGNTIYF; DNA: TGTGCCAGCAGCTTAGCAGAAGGGGGAAACACCATATATTTT
size: -; V: TRBV28; D: -; J: TRBJ1-5; CDR3: CASSLLGPSRGLGQPQHF; DNA: TGTGCCAGCAGTTTATTGGGCCCGAGCCGGGGTTTGGGTCAGCCCCAGCATTTT
size: many; V: TRBV11-1; D: -; J: TRBJ2-7; CDR3: CASSATGYEQYF; DNA: TGTGCCAGCAGCGCAACAGGGTATGAGCAGTACTTC
size: many; V: TRBV2; D: -; J: TRBJ2-1; CDR3: CARGRAYGEQFF; DNA: TGTGCCAGGGGACGGGCGTATGGTGAGCAGTTCTTC
size: many; V: TRBV27; D: -; J: TRBJ2-7; CDR3: CASSFRDEQYF; DNA: TGTGCCAGCAGTTTCAGGGACGAGCAGTACTTC
size: few; V: TRBV20-1; D: TRBD1; J: TRBJ2-3; CDR3: CSARSGTDRTDTQYF; DNA: TGCAGTGCTAGATCCGGGACAGACCGCACAGATACGCAGTATTTT
size: -; V: TRBV12-3/TRBV12-4; D: -; J: TRBJ2-1; CDR3: CASSLADREQFF; DNA: TGTGCCAGCAGTTTAGCGGACAGAGAGCAGTTCTTC
size: -; V: TRBV19; D: -; J: TRBJ1-2; CDR3: CASSPRAYGYTF; DNA: TGTGCCAGTTCCCCCAGGGCCTACGGCTACACCTTC
size: many; V: TRBV6-1; D: -; J: TRBJ2-2; CDR3: CASSEMWGIGTGELFF; DNA: TGTGCCAGCAGTGAAATGTGGGGAATTGGGACCGGGGAGCTGTTTTTT
size: -; V: TRBV12-3/TRBV12-4; D: -; J: TRBJ2-5; CDR3: CASSLGPQETQYF; DNA: TGTGCCAGCAGTTTAGGTCCCCAAGAGACCCAGTACTTC
size: -; V: TRBV27; D: -; J: TRBJ2-3; CDR3: CASSLRISTDTQYF; DNA: TGTGCCAGCAGTTTAAGGATTAGCACAGATACGCAGTATTTT